Listed below are T cell receptor beta chains from one sample, sequenced in a study of PD-1 blockade in classical Hodgkin lymphoma. This table comes from immunoSEQ multiplex PCR, and its TCRdb copy is limited to in-frame clones, with some not included. This sample has roughly 32,000 clones, with roughly 90% found just once. The material was CD4+ T cells from blood, obtained before the fourth cycle of nivolumab. These receptors were collected from a human donor with classical Hodgkin lymphoma. Both conserved end residues are part of each CDR3. The order of the fields is CDR3 protein, CDR3 DNA, V gene, clone size, D gene, J gene. D genes are given only for firm matches. The size of a clone is reported for some rows only, either as once, few or many, or as a class for expanded clones.

CDR3aa: CAARSGAYNEQFF; CDR3nt: TGTGCCGCCCGTTCCGGAGCCTACAATGAGCAGTTCTTC; v_gene: TRBV27; abundance: few; d_gene: -; j_gene: TRBJ2-1
CDR3aa: CASSRVTGYGDGYTF; CDR3nt: TGTGCCAGCTCAAGGGTCACAGGGTACGGCGATGGCTACACCTTC; v_gene: TRBV18; abundance: -; d_gene: -; j_gene: TRBJ1-2
CDR3aa: CASSLAELRVQYF; CDR3nt: TGTGCCAGCAGCTTAGCAGAACTAAGGGTGCAGTACTTC; v_gene: TRBV7-8; abundance: -; d_gene: -; j_gene: TRBJ2-7
CDR3aa: CASSQDRVVPEAFF; CDR3nt: TGCGCCAGCAGCCAAGATCGGGTTGTTCCTGAAGCTTTCTTT; v_gene: TRBV4-1; abundance: -; d_gene: -; j_gene: TRBJ1-1
CDR3aa: CASSSRGDRTNTEAFF; CDR3nt: TGTGCCAGCAGCTCCCGGGGGGACAGGACAAACACTGAAGCTTTCTTT; v_gene: TRBV11-2; abundance: few; d_gene: TRBD1; j_gene: TRBJ1-1
CDR3aa: CASSLSGAVIEKLFF; CDR3nt: TGTGCCAGCAGCTTATCAGGGGCCGTTATCGAAAAACTGTTTTTT; v_gene: TRBV7-2; abundance: -; d_gene: -; j_gene: TRBJ1-4
CDR3aa: CASSLGLAASGGEQFF; CDR3nt: TGTGCCAGCAGCCTTGGACTAGCAGCCTCGGGGGGTGAGCAGTTCTTC; v_gene: TRBV5-4; abundance: -; d_gene: TRBD2; j_gene: TRBJ2-1
CDR3aa: CASGPRQGRNTEAFF; CDR3nt: TGTGCTAGTGGTCCGCGACAGGGGCGGAACACTGAAGCTTTCTTT; v_gene: TRBV12-5; abundance: -; d_gene: TRBD1; j_gene: TRBJ1-1
CDR3aa: CASPWAAYGYTF; CDR3nt: TGCGCCAGCCCGTGGGCGGCCTATGGCTACACCTTC; v_gene: TRBV23-1; abundance: -; d_gene: -; j_gene: TRBJ1-2
CDR3aa: CASSLAGRLSDEQYF; CDR3nt: TGTGCCAGCAGCTTGGCGGGCCGTTTGTCGGACGAGCAGTACTTC; v_gene: TRBV5-4; abundance: -; d_gene: -; j_gene: TRBJ2-7
CDR3aa: CATHKKRDLGADTQYF; CDR3nt: TGTGCCACCCACAAAAAGCGGGACCTGGGGGCAGATACGCAGTATTTT; v_gene: TRBV27; abundance: -; d_gene: TRBD2; j_gene: TRBJ2-3
CDR3aa: CAWSVGGTTFHTQYF; CDR3nt: TGTGCCTGGAGTGTAGGGGGCACTACGTTCCATACGCAGTATTTT; v_gene: TRBV30; abundance: -; d_gene: TRBD1; j_gene: TRBJ2-3
CDR3aa: CASSYRDPVYNEQFF; CDR3nt: TGTGCCAGTAGCTACCGGGACCCGGTGTACAATGAGCAGTTCTTC; v_gene: TRBV19; abundance: -; d_gene: -; j_gene: TRBJ2-1
CDR3aa: CASSLSRGGTGELFF; CDR3nt: TGTGCCAGCAGCTTATCCAGGGGAGGCACCGGGGAGCTGTTTTTT; v_gene: TRBV5-4; abundance: -; d_gene: -; j_gene: TRBJ2-2
CDR3aa: CASRIRDRSSYEQYF; CDR3nt: TGTGCCAGCAGAATCCGGGACAGGAGCTCCTACGAGCAGTACTTC; v_gene: TRBV27; abundance: -; d_gene: TRBD1; j_gene: TRBJ2-7
CDR3aa: CASSPSTGATIARYF; CDR3nt: TGTGCCAGTAGCCCTTCGACAGGGGCCACCATCGCGCGGTACTTC; v_gene: TRBV19; abundance: -; d_gene: TRBD1; j_gene: TRBJ2-5
CDR3aa: CASSTQAGVGTDTQYF; CDR3nt: TGTGCCAGTAGTACACAAGCGGGAGTTGGCACAGATACGCAGTATTTT; v_gene: TRBV19; abundance: -; d_gene: TRBD2; j_gene: TRBJ2-3
CDR3aa: CAADREPWNTEAFF; CDR3nt: TGTGCCGCGGACAGGGAGCCTTGGAACACTGAAGCTTTCTTT; v_gene: TRBV6-6; abundance: -; d_gene: TRBD1; j_gene: TRBJ1-1
CDR3aa: CASSQGRDGGGSYNEQFF; CDR3nt: TGCGCCAGCAGCCAAGGAAGAGACGGCGGAGGCTCCTACAATGAGCAGTTCTTC; v_gene: TRBV4-1; abundance: -; d_gene: -; j_gene: TRBJ2-1
CDR3aa: CAWSAPPSGRVEQYF; CDR3nt: TGTGCCTGGAGCGCCCCCCCTAGCGGGAGGGTCGAGCAGTACTTC; v_gene: TRBV30; abundance: -; d_gene: TRBD2; j_gene: TRBJ2-7
CDR3aa: CASSLPSGRALSYHEQYF; CDR3nt: TGTGCCAGCAGTCTACCAAGCGGGAGAGCCCTCTCCTACCACGAGCAGTACTTC; v_gene: TRBV28; abundance: -; d_gene: TRBD2; j_gene: TRBJ2-7
CDR3aa: CASRGGDTQYF; CDR3nt: TGTGCCAGCAGAGGAGGAGATACGCAGTATTTT; v_gene: TRBV7-2; abundance: -; d_gene: -; j_gene: TRBJ2-3
CDR3aa: CSVRDRVQETQYF; CDR3nt: TGCAGCGTTCGGGACAGGGTGCAGGAGACCCAGTACTTC; v_gene: TRBV29-1; abundance: -; d_gene: TRBD1; j_gene: TRBJ2-5
CDR3aa: CASSTPGLYNEQFF; CDR3nt: TGTGCCAGTAGTACCCCGGGATTATACAATGAGCAGTTCTTC; v_gene: TRBV19; abundance: -; d_gene: -; j_gene: TRBJ2-1
CDR3aa: CASSSRRGDYGYTF; CDR3nt: TGTGCCAGCAGCTCACGGAGGGGTGACTATGGCTACACCTTC; v_gene: TRBV7-2; abundance: -; d_gene: -; j_gene: TRBJ1-2
CDR3aa: CASSLTTGGGFGELFF; CDR3nt: TGCGCCAGCAGCCTTACGACAGGGGGCGGTTTCGGGGAGCTGTTTTTT; v_gene: TRBV5-1; abundance: -; d_gene: TRBD1; j_gene: TRBJ2-2
CDR3aa: CASSLRGVGEQYF; CDR3nt: TGTGCCAGCAGCTTACGAGGAGTAGGGGAGCAGTACTTC; v_gene: TRBV7-3; abundance: -; d_gene: -; j_gene: TRBJ2-7
CDR3aa: CASGLGTGSSEQFF; CDR3nt: TGTGCTAGTGGTTTGGGGACAGGGTCGAGTGAGCAGTTCTTC; v_gene: TRBV12-5; abundance: -; d_gene: TRBD1; j_gene: TRBJ2-1
CDR3aa: CASSLMGTSHEQFF; CDR3nt: TGTGCCAGCAGCTTAATGGGGACTAGCCATGAGCAGTTCTTC; v_gene: TRBV7-3; abundance: -; d_gene: TRBD2; j_gene: TRBJ2-1